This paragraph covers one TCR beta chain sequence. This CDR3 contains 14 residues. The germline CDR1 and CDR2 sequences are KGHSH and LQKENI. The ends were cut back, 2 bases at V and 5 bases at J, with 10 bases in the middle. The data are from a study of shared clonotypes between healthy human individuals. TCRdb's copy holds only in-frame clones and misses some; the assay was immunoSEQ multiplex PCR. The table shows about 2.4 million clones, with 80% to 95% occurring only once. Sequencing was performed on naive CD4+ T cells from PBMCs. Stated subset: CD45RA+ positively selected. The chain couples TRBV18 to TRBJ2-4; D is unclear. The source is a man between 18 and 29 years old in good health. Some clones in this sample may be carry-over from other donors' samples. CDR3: CASSPTGPQNIQYF. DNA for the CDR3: TGTGCCAGCTCACCAACCGGGCCACAAAACATTCAGTACTTC.